This entry lists 11 T cell receptor beta chains sequenced from one sample in a study of identical twins. Each CDR3 protein gets one entry after TCRdb re-called the 5' RACE reads with MiXCR. The table lists roughly 720,000 distinct CDR3 sequences, over 15% of them singletons. The same specimen was also included in a second study, on T cells expressing NK-cell markers.

Input material: PBMCs. These receptors all stem from a woman aged 18-30 years in good health.

The chain recombines TRBV6-2 or TRBV6-3 with TRBJ2-1; no firm D call. The CDR3 is 18 residues long. V gave up 0 bases and J gave up 0 bases, with 15 bases separating them. Looked up from germline, CDR1 is MNHEY and CDR2 is SVGEGT. CDR3 nucleotide sequence: TGTGCCAGCAGTTACTCGCCCGGCCTGGGTAGCTCCTACAATGAGCAGTTCTTC. It specifies CASSYSPGLGSSYNEQFF.

This rearrangement joins TRBV7-2 to TRBJ2-1; D call uncertain. Germline CDR1 and CDR2: SGHTA and FQGNSA. Deletions cut 7 bases from V and 7 bases from J, with 11 bases between. The CDR3 loop spans 12 amino acids. The CDR3 nucleotides are TGTGCCAGCATCGAAAACCCGAATGAGCAGTTCTTC. Its protein is CASIENPNEQFF.

This clonotype has a handful of counts. The chain employs TRBV27 and TRBJ2-3, with TRBD2 identical over 9 bases. V was clipped by 3 bases and J by 6 bases; unmatched bases: 7. The CDR3 is 15 amino acids. Germline CDR1 reads MNHEY; CDR2 reads SMNVEV (reference sequence). This chain's CDR3 is CASSLGSGGIDTQYF. The CDR3 bases are TGTGCCAGCAGTTTGGGGAGCGGGGGGATTGATACGCAGTATTTT.

This clonotype turned up a few times. The gene calls are TRBV5-1 and TRBJ2-3, with 8 bases matching TRBD2. Unmatched junction bases numbered 13, after V lost 4 bases and J lost 6 bases. This CDR3 has 16 amino acids. CDR1 is SGHRS, CDR2 YFSETQ, per germline. Here the CDR3 DNA reads TGCGCCAGCAGCCCCTTCGGAGCGGGAGTTGAGGATACGCAGTATTTT. This gives the protein CASSPFGAGVEDTQYF.

This clonotype was detected only a few times. The J gene is TRBJ1-1, the V gene TRBV12-3 or TRBV12-4; possible D gene TRBD1, 6 bases. The CDR3 has 15 amino acids. The V end lost 1 base, the J end lost 4 bases, and 13 bases lay between the germline ends. The CDR3 loop reads CASSLVGQPATEAFF. In nucleotides, the CDR3 is TGTGCCAGCAGTTTAGTCGGACAGCCCGCCACTGAAGCTTTCTTT.

This clonotype was observed many times. DNA for the CDR3: TGCGCCAGCAGCTTGGAAGGCTCCTATGGCTACACCTTC. Protein product: CASSLEGSYGYTF. The rearrangement uses TRBV5-1 and TRBJ1-2, with D hard to call. Between the trimmed V and J ends, which lost 0 bases and 4 bases, there was a span of 7 bases. CDR1 and CDR2 from the germline V gene are SGHRS and YFSETQ. The CDR3 covers 13 residues. The whole variable domain, filled in from reference TRBV5-1 and TRBJ1-2, reads KAGVTQTPRYLIKTRGQQVTLSCSPISGHRSVSWYQQTPGQGLQFLFEYFSETQRNKGNFPGRFSGRQFSNSRSEMNVSTLELGDSALYLCASSLEGSYGYTFGSGTRLTVV.

The gene calls are TRBV7-6 and TRBJ2-7; 9 nucleotides match TRBD2. Trimming took 4 bases from V and 3 from J; bases not matched to a gene: 16. Germline loops: CDR1 SGHVS, CDR2 FNYEAQ. The CDR3 totals 18 residues. For the CDR3, the DNA is TGTGCCAGCAGCTCGACGCAACCAGGACTAGCGAAGGGCTACGAGCAGTACTTC. The encoded protein is CASSSTQPGLAKGYEQYF.

This clonotype was seen only a few times. This sequence joins TRBV5-1 and TRBJ2-2; 10 nucleotides align to TRBD2. The V gene's germline CDR1 is SGHRS and CDR2 YFSETQ. The CDR3 is 16 residues long. The V gene end was trimmed by 4 bases and the J gene end by 7 bases; junction bases not matched to a gene: 10. CDR3 bases: TGCGCCAGCAGCCCCAGGACTAGCGGAGGTGGCGGGGAGCTGTTTTTT. Its protein is CASSPRTSGGGGELFF. Full variable domain (rest looked up from reference TRBV5-1 and TRBJ2-2): KAGVTQTPRYLIKTRGQQVTLSCSPISGHRSVSWYQQTPGQGLQFLFEYFSETQRNKGNFPGRFSGRQFSNSRSEMNVSTLELGDSALYLCASSPRTSGGGGELFFGEGSRLTVL.

A few counts support this clonotype. A junction boundary mismatches the germline segment, possibly from a read error. This chain uses TRBV29-1 with TRBJ1-1; 9 nucleotides agree with TRBD1. The CDR3 consists of 11 residues. The germline V gene encodes CDR1 SQVTM and CDR2 ANQGSEA. The CDR3 bases are TGCAGCGCCGGGGACAGGGCTGACGCTTTCTTT. Amino acids: CSAGDRADAFF.

This clonotype has a handful of counts. This chain links TRBV7-3 with TRBJ2-1; the D gene is possibly TRBD1 (6 bases). The length of the CDR3 is 14 residues. Germline CDR1 SGHTA, CDR2 FQGTGA. V lost 5 bases to trimming and J lost 9 bases, with 17 bases between them. The CDR3 DNA reads as TGTGCCAGCAGCGCATCGACAGGTGTGGTTGAGCAGTTCTTC. It translates to CASSASTGVVEQFF. The entire variable domain, with the rest obtained from reference TRBV7-3 and TRBJ2-1, is as follows: GAGVSQTPSNKVTEKGKYVELRCDPISGHTALYWYRQSLGQGPEFLIYFQGTGAADDSGLPNDRFFAVRPEGSVSTLKIQRTERGDSAVYLCASSASTGVVEQFFGPGTRLTVL.

This chain links TRBV3-1 with TRBJ1-2; a weak D match, TRBD1 (5 bases). Germline V lookup: CDR1 LGHDT, CDR2 YNNKEL (reference sequence). The CDR3 length is 15 residues. Deletions cut 3 bases from V and 4 bases from J, with 15 bases between. The CDR3 here is CASSHYEGPPYGYTF. CDR3 nucleotide sequence: TGTGCCAGCAGCCACTACGAGGGGCCTCCCTATGGCTACACCTTC. Complete variable domain (other parts from reference TRBV3-1 and TRBJ1-2): DTAVSQTPKYLVTQMGNDKSIKCEQNLGHDTMYWYKQDSKKFLKIMFSYNNKELIINETVPNRFSPKSPDKAHLNLHINSLELGDSAVYFCASSHYEGPPYGYTFGSGTRLTVV.